These T cell receptor beta chains were read from a single sample in a study of T cell changes during pregnancy in multiple sclerosis. Profiled with immunoSEQ multiplex PCR; TCRdb holds only in-frame clones, not every one. The sample records approximately 58,000 clones, about nine tenths being singletons. This material consisted of peripheral blood, taken in the second trimester of pregnancy. Receptor source: a female donor with multiple sclerosis, enrolled in a pregnancy study. Both conserved end residues are part of each CDR3. The D gene is left open where the match is weak. Clone sizes are given selectively: once, few, many, or a class where the clone is expanded.

J,V,D,size,CDR3,DNA
TRBJ1-1,TRBV5-1,-,-,CASSSLTDREAFF,TGCGCCAGCAGCTCCTTAACCGACAGAGAAGCTTTCTTT
TRBJ1-5,TRBV6-5,-,once,CASSPSANQPQHF,TGTGCCAGCAGCCCGTCAGCGAATCAGCCCCAGCATTTT
TRBJ2-7,TRBV5-4,TRBD2,-,CASSLYQRETGEQYF,TGTGCCAGCAGCTTGTACCAGCGGGAGACGGGCGAGCAGTACTTC
TRBJ2-7,TRBV6-1,-,-,CASSEYNYEQYF,TGTGCCAGCAGTGAATACAACTACGAGCAGTACTTC
TRBJ1-4,TRBV18,-,-,CASSPPGRGNEKLFF,TGTGCCAGCTCACCACCCGGCCGGGGAAATGAAAAACTGTTTTTT
TRBJ1-2,TRBV30,-,-,CAWSQGLSRGGYTF,TGTGCCTGGAGTCAGGGTCTGTCCAGGGGCGGCTACACCTTC
TRBJ2-1,TRBV5-4,TRBD2,-,CASSLGLAGDDEQFF,TGTGCCAGCAGCTTGGGACTAGCGGGAGACGATGAGCAGTTCTTC
TRBJ2-1,TRBV10-3,-,-,CAISEIAALYNEQFF,TGTGCCATCAGTGAAATAGCGGCGCTTTACAATGAGCAGTTCTTC
TRBJ2-3,TRBV2,-,-,CASTAARKGTDTQYF,TGTGCCAGCACGGCGGCTAGAAAAGGCACAGATACGCAGTATTTT
TRBJ1-2,TRBV18,-,-,CASSLEDANYGYTF,TGTGCCAGCTCATTGGAGGACGCCAACTATGGCTACACCTTC
TRBJ1-1,TRBV6-5,-,-,CASTKLGTEAFF,TGTGCCAGCACTAAATTGGGGACAGAAGCTTTCTTT
TRBJ2-7,TRBV28,TRBD1,once,CASRADRVYEQYF,TGTGCCAGCAGGGCGGACAGGGTATACGAGCAGTACTTC
TRBJ2-3,TRBV19,TRBD2,-,CASRRTSGSPDTQYF,TGTGCCAGTAGAAGGACTAGCGGGAGCCCAGATACGCAGTATTTT
TRBJ1-2,TRBV2,TRBD1,-,CASSDSMGQGFGYTF,TGTGCCAGCAGTGATAGTATGGGACAGGGGTTTGGCTACACCTTC
TRBJ2-1,TRBV19,TRBD2,-,CASTTSGTIYNEQFF,TGTGCCAGCACCACTAGCGGGACGATATACAATGAGCAGTTCTTC
TRBJ1-5,TRBV7-9,TRBD1,-,CASSSDRGRGNQPQHF,TGTGCCAGCAGCTCCGACAGGGGGCGAGGTAATCAGCCCCAGCATTTT
TRBJ2-1,TRBV7-9,TRBD2,-,CASSLSYETSGRGYNEQFF,TGTGCCAGCAGCTTATCATATGAGACTAGCGGGAGAGGGTACAATGAGCAGTTCTTC
TRBJ2-2,TRBV18,TRBD2,once,CASSPSDGRVTGELFF,TGTGCCAGCTCACCGTCTGACGGGAGGGTCACCGGGGAGCTGTTTTTT
TRBJ1-2,TRBV5-1,-,-,CASSLADTGDGYTF,TGCGCCAGCAGCTTGGCGGACACTGGGGATGGCTACACCTTC
TRBJ1-2,TRBV14,TRBD1,-,CASNPGGPSNYGYTF,TGTGCCAGCAACCCAGGGGGTCCGTCTAACTATGGCTACACCTTC
TRBJ2-1,TRBV19,-,-,CASRNKSTSRAYNEQFF,TGTGCCAGTAGGAATAAATCGACTAGTCGGGCCTACAATGAGCAGTTCTTC
TRBJ2-1,TRBV4-3,-,-,CASSQGRENYNEQFF,TGCGCCAGCAGCCAAGGACGGGAAAACTACAATGAGCAGTTCTTC
TRBJ1-4,TRBV9,-,-,CASSVGERTNEKLFF,TGTGCCAGCAGCGTAGGGGAGCGGACTAATGAAAAACTGTTTTTT
TRBJ2-7,TRBV10-3,TRBD1,-,CAIRAGQGNEQYF,TGTGCCATCAGGGCGGGACAGGGGAACGAGCAGTACTTC
TRBJ2-7,TRBV30,TRBD2,-,CAWSAPYRTSGSDEQYF,TGTGCCTGGAGTGCCCCATACAGGACTAGCGGGAGCGACGAGCAGTACTTC
TRBJ2-6,TRBV6-1,-,-,CASIVVSGANVLTF,TGTGCCAGCATAGTTGTATCTGGGGCCAACGTCCTGACTTTC
TRBJ2-7,TRBV25-1,-,-,CASSEASGVPYEQYF,TGTGCCAGCAGTGAAGCGTCAGGGGTACCCTACGAGCAGTACTTC
TRBJ2-2,TRBV18,-,-,CASSPIAPGFRSTGELFF,TGTGCCAGCTCACCAATTGCCCCCGGGTTCCGCTCGACCGGGGAGCTGTTTTTT
TRBJ2-5,TRBV25-1,-,-,CASSDPQGRETQYF,TGTGCCAGCAGTGACCCACAGGGCAGGGAGACCCAGTACTTC
TRBJ2-1,TRBV4-2,TRBD2,-,CASSQGTTNEQFF,TGTGCCAGCAGCCAGGGGACTACCAATGAGCAGTTCTTC
TRBJ2-5,TRBV5-4,-,-,CASSSFSRTSGTQYF,TGTGCCAGCAGCTCATTCTCTAGGACCAGCGGGACCCAGTACTTC
TRBJ1-1,TRBV7-2,-,-,CASSLGSGTEAFF,TGTGCCAGCAGCTTAGGGTCAGGTACTGAAGCTTTCTTT
TRBJ2-7,TRBV18,TRBD2,-,CAGSPPRLAGVIKQYF,TGTGCCGGCTCACCACCAAGACTAGCGGGAGTAATCAAGCAGTACTTC
TRBJ1-2,TRBV7-2,-,-,CASSLSGTNYGYTF,TGTGCCAGCAGCTTATCCGGGACAAACTATGGCTACACCTTC
TRBJ1-2,TRBV2,-,-,CASTQTRQGYTF,TGTGCCAGCACCCAGACAAGGCAGGGCTACACCTTC
TRBJ2-3,TRBV15,-,-,CATSRVSDHTQYF,TGTGCCACCAGCAGAGTAAGCGACCATACGCAGTATTTT
TRBJ2-2,TRBV28,-,once,CASSLAGWGTGELFF,TGTGCCAGCAGTTTAGCGGGCTGGGGCACCGGGGAGCTGTTTTTT